The entry that follows covers one T cell receptor (beta chain) sequence. Its antigen target is currently unknown. No base quality values were provided; no much bigger clone lies one nucleotide off. The cysteine opens and the phenylalanine closes a CDR3 of 16 amino acids. Only CDR3 DNA is held: 48 bases, read in frame from base 1. CDR1 and CDR2 are drawn from the germline V gene (reference sequence): SGHKS, YYEKEE. Between the V and J ends, shortened by 0 bases and 1 base respectively, the junction contains 10 bases. The sample belongs to a study of control samples from healthy donors and cancer patients (dated by TCRdb to the early 2020s). Libraries were built with the immunoSEQ multiplex PCR assay. TCRdb obtained this table from immuneACCESS and retained in-frame rearrangements with V and J assigned. These tables miss some clones; where compared with another copy, unresolved V genes account for less than half of the shortfall, and the remainder is unexplained. The sample has roughly 450,000 clones on record, around 90% of them singletons. 5.5% to 7.5% of the sample is held by the ten biggest clonotypes.

This receptor was identified in a middle-aged man with head and neck cancer. The sequenced material came from PBMCs. The rearrangement combines TRBV5-5 with TRBJ2-2; the D call is tentative, TRBD1 or TRBD2, as each matches 5 bases. The CDR3 has the sequence CASSLAEGMNTGELFF. The DNA is TGTGCCAGCAGCTTGGCCGAGGGGATGAACACCGGGGAGCTGTTTTTT.